A selection of T cell receptor beta chains follows, all from one sample in a study of T cells in Graves' hyperthyroidism and ophthalmopathy. TCRdb reanalysed the multiplex PCR reads using MiXCR and keeps one entry per CDR3 protein. The data contain about 410,000 distinct CDR3 sequences, roughly 14% of them singletons. The material sequenced was blood. The receptors shown here come from a man aged 18-30 years with Graves' ophthalmopathy. Both conserved end residues are trimmed from each CDR3. Fields, in order: J gene, clone size, V gene, CDR3 protein. The size entry is marked missing in some rows and otherwise reads once, few, many or a size class.

TRBJ2-5,many,TRBV7-3,ASGTSGSPQETQY
TRBJ1-4,many,TRBV27,ASSLLGGRNEKLF
TRBJ1-1,many,TRBV14,ASSQRAGRTEAF
TRBJ2-1,NA,TRBV19,ASSTAGDEQF
TRBJ1-6,many,TRBV15,ATRVGNSPLH
TRBJ1-1,NA,TRBV5-1,ASSLGGWGLTEAF
TRBJ2-5,once,TRBV5-4,ASSVERRQETQY
TRBJ2-1,many,TRBV2,ASSEQGPGGLNEQF
TRBJ2-7,NA,TRBV4-1,ASSQDGAGGKYEQY
TRBJ2-7,many,TRBV2,ASKKGGYEQY
TRBJ2-1,many,TRBV27,ASTLGLAGINEQF
TRBJ1-6,few,TRBV6-1,ASSEEGGASPLH
TRBJ2-3,many,TRBV7-2,ASSSGLAGGSTDTQY
TRBJ1-1,many,TRBV5-6,ASSLELTANTEAF
TRBJ1-1,NA,TRBV5-8,ASSLGGYRASEAF
TRBJ2-2,NA,TRBV9,ASSVGEANTGELF
TRBJ2-2,many,TRBV12-3/TRBV12-4,ASSRRTPTGELF
TRBJ1-4,many,TRBV6-8,ASSYTRQPTKEKLF
TRBJ2-5,many,TRBV2,ASRVGTVQETQY
TRBJ2-5,many,TRBV6-1,ASSTTGAQETQY
TRBJ1-1,many,TRBV6-6,ASSYSRENTEAF
TRBJ1-1,many,TRBV2,ASGVRREGTEAF
TRBJ2-4,many,TRBV2,ASSVRGSTWTKNIQY
TRBJ2-7,many,TRBV27,ASSTAGTGGHEQY
TRBJ2-7,NA,TRBV20-1,SARDHTSGKSSYEQY
TRBJ2-7,few,TRBV4-2,ASSQDSRPGITYEQY
TRBJ2-2,NA,TRBV7-9,ASKTGILNTGELF
TRBJ1-6,NA,TRBV29-1,SVGIAYNSPLH
TRBJ2-2,many,TRBV5-1,ASSLALIGTGELF
TRBJ1-1,NA,TRBV19,ASSIDPKRNTEAF
TRBJ1-3,few,TRBV30,AWSIGGAWGNTIY
TRBJ2-7,many,TRBV9,ASSVDGRGPYEQY
TRBJ2-7,NA,TRBV7-6,ASSLGRTGGHEQY
TRBJ2-1,NA,TRBV6-1,ASRQTGNEQF
TRBJ2-7,many,TRBV20-1,SARGGGASSYEQY
TRBJ2-2,NA,TRBV19,ASSADTPGLAGGPGPGELF
TRBJ1-2,few,TRBV4-1,ASSRDIVYGYT
TRBJ2-2,NA,TRBV6-2/TRBV6-3,ASSGDQGGSGELF
TRBJ2-7,many,TRBV20-1,SATPGQLYEQY
TRBJ2-1,few,TRBV20-1,SARGEGTNEQF
TRBJ2-5,NA,TRBV7-2,ASSSLIWETQY
TRBJ2-1,many,TRBV29-1,SVEAGKGYNEQF
TRBJ1-2,many,TRBV30,AWSPGLYGYT
TRBJ1-2,many,TRBV7-2,ASRTTGVNYGYT
TRBJ2-5,NA,TRBV11-2,ASSYAPAVQETQY
TRBJ2-7,many,TRBV15,ATSGGDRAYEQY
TRBJ2-5,many,TRBV7-9,ASSFDPGLEETQY
TRBJ2-2,few,TRBV4-1,ASRRTRGTGELF
TRBJ2-7,few,TRBV9,ASSVGGTSSYEQY
TRBJ2-7,many,TRBV30,AWSNRAGPSYEQY
TRBJ1-2,NA,TRBV4-1,ASSQRDYGYT
TRBJ2-7,many,TRBV29-1,SVVGVDGTYEQY